This section outlines one TCR beta chain sequence together with its context. Under the authors' procedure: Owing to the provision of junction-only sequences devoid of quality scores by immunoSEQ, filtering differed. The assay was immunoSEQ multiplex PCR, and TCRdb's table has in-frame clones only and misses some. Clone size and V and J calls were adopted from that table, with D and trimming inferred from the DNA. The sample lists some 2 million clones, 95% occurring once. The V end was cut by 5 bases, the J end by 7 bases, with 12 bases between. The CDR3 contains 12 residues. The germline gives CDR1 WNHNN, CDR2 SYGVQD (reference sequence). The data are from a study of shared clonotypes between healthy human individuals. Study-wide background: The donors, two women and a few men, were aged 18 to 49.

The V call is TRBV10-1, the J call TRBJ2-7; TRBD2 might be the D (5 bases). The source of this sequence is a young man in good health. Sequencing was done on a sample of naive CD4+ T cells sorted from blood. Documented subset: CD45RA+ positively selected. The chain's CDR3 is CASSFSGGEQYF. CDR3 in DNA: TGCGCCAGCAGTTTTTCAGGAGGTGAGCAGTACTTC.